This T cell receptor (beta chain) was recorded in a study of neoadjuvant nivolumab and ipilimumab in lung cancer. Notes on the study in general: Only a single major-pathologic-response sample was available for clonality analysis. Pretherapy blood TCR richness correlated positively with resected tumor richness. TCR receptors were sequenced in few samples.

Clones were sequenced by immunoSEQ multiplex PCR, and TCRdb holds only the in-frame ones, with some missing. The sample lists approximately 30,000 clones; roughly nine tenths were seen once. As for this clone: Its specificity is unknown.

Trimming cost V 0 bases and J 9 bases, with 6 bases left between them. The CDR3 contains 12 residues. Looked up from germline, CDR1 is SGHDT and CDR2 is YYEEEE. The material sequenced was peripheral blood, taken after neoadjuvant nivolumab, alone or with ipilimumab, at or shortly before surgery. This TCR was sampled from an adult with non-small cell lung cancer. The chain employs TRBV5-6 and TRBJ2-2; D is unclear. DNA for the CDR3: TGTGCCAGCAGCTTGGTGGGGAGGGAGCTGTTTTTT. Amino acid sequence: CASSLVGRELFF. The variable domain in full, completed from reference TRBV5-6 and TRBJ2-2, reads DAGVTQSPTHLIKTRGQQVTLRCSPKSGHDTVSWYQQALGQGPQFIFQYYEEEERQRGNFPDRFSGHQFPNYSSELNVNALLLGDSALYLCASSLVGRELFFGEGSRLTVL.